Listed here is a single T cell receptor beta chain. The data are from a study of CD8 T cells in Susac syndrome. V lost 8 bases and J 12 bases, leaving 23 bases between the germline ends. Germline V gene lookup returns CDR1 WNHNN and CDR2 SYGVQD (reference sequence). This CDR3 has 14 amino acids. The authors reverse transcribed roughly 0.5 to 1 ug RNA with random hexamers. TCRdb reanalysed the immunoSEQ multiplex PCR reads using MiXCR and keeps one entry per CDR3 protein. In the table there are 330,000 or so distinct CDR3 sequences, 85% of which are singletons. The authors carried out high-throughput sequencing of TCR beta. They applied it to CD8+ and CD4+ T cells obtained from blood. Those who served as multiple sclerosis controls were treatment-naive patients with stable or active relapsing-remitting disease.

The source is a human donor with multiple sclerosis. The chain carries TRBV10-1 and TRBJ2-4, with D possibly matching TRBD1 (6 bases). Specimen: CD8+ T cells from PBMCs. The CDR3 loop reads CASYEVSSGVTQYF. CDR3 bases: TGCGCCAGCTATGAAGTCTCCTCAGGGGTTACTCAGTACTTC.